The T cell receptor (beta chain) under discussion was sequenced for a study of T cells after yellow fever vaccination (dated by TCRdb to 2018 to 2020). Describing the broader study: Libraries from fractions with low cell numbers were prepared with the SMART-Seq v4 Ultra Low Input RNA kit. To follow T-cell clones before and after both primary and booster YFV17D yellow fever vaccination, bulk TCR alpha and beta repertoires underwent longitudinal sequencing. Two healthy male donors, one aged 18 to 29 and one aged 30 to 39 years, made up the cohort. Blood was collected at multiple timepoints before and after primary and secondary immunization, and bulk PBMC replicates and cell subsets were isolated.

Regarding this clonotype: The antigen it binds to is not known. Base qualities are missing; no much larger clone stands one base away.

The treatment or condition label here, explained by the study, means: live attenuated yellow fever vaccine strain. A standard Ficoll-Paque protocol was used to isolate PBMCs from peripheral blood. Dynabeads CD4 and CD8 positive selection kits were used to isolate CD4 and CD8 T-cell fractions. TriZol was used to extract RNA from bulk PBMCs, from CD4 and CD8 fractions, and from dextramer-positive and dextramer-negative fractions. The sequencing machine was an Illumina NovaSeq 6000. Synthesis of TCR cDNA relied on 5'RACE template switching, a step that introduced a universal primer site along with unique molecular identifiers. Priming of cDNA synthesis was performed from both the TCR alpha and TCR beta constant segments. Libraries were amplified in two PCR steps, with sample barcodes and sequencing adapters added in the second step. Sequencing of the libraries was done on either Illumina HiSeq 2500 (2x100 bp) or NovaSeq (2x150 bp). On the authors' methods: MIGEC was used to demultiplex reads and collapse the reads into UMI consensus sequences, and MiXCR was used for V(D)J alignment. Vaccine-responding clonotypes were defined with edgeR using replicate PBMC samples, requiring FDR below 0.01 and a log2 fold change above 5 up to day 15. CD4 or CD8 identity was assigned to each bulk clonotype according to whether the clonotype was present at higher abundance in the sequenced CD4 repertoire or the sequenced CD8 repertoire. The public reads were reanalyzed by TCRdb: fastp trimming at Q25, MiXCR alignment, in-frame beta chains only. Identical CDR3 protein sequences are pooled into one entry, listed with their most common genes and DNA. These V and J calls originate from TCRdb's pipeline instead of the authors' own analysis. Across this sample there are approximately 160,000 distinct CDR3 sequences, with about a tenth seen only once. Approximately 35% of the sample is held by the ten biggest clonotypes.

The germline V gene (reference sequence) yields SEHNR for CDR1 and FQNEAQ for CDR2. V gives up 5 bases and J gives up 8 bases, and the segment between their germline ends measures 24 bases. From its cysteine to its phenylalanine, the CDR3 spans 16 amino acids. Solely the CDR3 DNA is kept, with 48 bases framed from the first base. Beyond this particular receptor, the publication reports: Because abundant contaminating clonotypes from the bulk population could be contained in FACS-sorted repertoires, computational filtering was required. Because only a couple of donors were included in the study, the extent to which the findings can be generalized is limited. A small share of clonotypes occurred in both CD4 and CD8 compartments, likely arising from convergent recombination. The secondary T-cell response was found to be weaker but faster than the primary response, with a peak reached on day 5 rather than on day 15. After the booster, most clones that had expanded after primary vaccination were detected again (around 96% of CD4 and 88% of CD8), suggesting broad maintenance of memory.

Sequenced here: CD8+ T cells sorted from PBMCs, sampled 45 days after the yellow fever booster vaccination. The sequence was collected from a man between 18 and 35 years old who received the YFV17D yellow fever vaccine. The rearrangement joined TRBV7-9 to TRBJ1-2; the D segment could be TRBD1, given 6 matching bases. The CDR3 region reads CASSPRGGKVPGGYTF. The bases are TGTGCCAGCAGCCCGAGAGGGGGAAAGGTACCGGGGGGCTACACCTTC. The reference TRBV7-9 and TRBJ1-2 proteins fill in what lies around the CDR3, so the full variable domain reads DTGVSQNPRHKITKRGQNVTFRCDPISEHNRLYWYRQTLGQGPEFLTYFQNEAQLEKSRLLSDRFSAERPKGSFSTLEIQRTEQGDSAMYLCASSPRGGKVPGGYTFGSGTRLTVV.